The TCR beta chain described here comes from a study of T cell responses to AZD1222 COVID-19 vaccine. Study-wide points: Two AZD1222 administrations were followed by greater Spike-specific TCR breadth and depth. Across the whole spike, CD4 TCRs peaked at regions 160-218 and 743-854. Females outnumbered males among donors, who were mostly white British; clonal diversity was possibly underestimated.

CDR3 length: 15 residues. Germline-derived CDR1 and CDR2 are SGHVS and FNYEAQ. V lost 3 bases, J lost 2 bases, and 12 bases lay in between. It was second doses at about 4 or about 12 weeks that were pooled. Measured with immunoSEQ multiplex PCR; TCRdb has only the in-frame clones, and not every one. The sample contains 160,000 or so clones, 85% to 90% of which appear only once. Of note for this clone: Its cognate antigen is unknown.

The material sequenced was peripheral blood, taken 28 days after the second AZD1222 dose. This TCR derives from an adult who received the AZD1222 COVID-19 vaccine. V gene TRBV7-6 combines with J gene TRBJ2-3; D might be TRBD1 or TRBD2, each matching 5 bases. CDR3 sequence (DNA): TGTGCCAGCAGCTTCGGGGACCCGGTCACAGATACGCAGTATTTT. Amino acid sequence: CASSFGDPVTDTQYF.